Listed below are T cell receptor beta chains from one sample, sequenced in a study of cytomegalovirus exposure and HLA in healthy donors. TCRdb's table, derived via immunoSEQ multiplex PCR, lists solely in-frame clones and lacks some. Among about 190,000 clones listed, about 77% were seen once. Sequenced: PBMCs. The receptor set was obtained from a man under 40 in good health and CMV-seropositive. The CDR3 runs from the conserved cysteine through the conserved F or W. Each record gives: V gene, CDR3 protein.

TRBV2,CASSSLEVGQYF
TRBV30,CAWSSPGYGLISSYNSPLHF
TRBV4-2,CASSSTVNYGYTF
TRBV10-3,CAVSRLAGTQIDTQYF
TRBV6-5,CASGQGIPNEQYF
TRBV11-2,CASSWSPRETQYF
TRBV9,CASSGVTGAGNTIYF
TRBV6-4,CASSENPGTSGSMETQYF
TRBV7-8,CASTGLLQGTGELFF
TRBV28,CASSSPGLNEKLFF
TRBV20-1,CRRGGGQYF
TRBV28,CASSLLGVGSPLHF
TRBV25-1,CASSERGTGTYEQYF
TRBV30,CASPHPTGYGYTF
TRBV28,CASSLPLSWPQHF
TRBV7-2,CASSLVWDSPNQPQHF
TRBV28,CASSLGTGGDQPQHF
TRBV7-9,CTSSLSVGANEQYF
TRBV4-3,CASSKGTGGATEAFF
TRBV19,CASSPGLPNYGYTF
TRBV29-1,CSAGGDRVDYTF
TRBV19,CAATGPLYNEQFF
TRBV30,CAWREYQETQYF
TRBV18,CASSPNPMRGTDTQYF
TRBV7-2,CASSLPGQGLRSYEQYF
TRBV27,CASSGSLAARSYEQYF
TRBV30,CAWTSDTQYF
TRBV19,CASIQGMKLNTEAFF
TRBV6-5,CASALRDSPRETQYF
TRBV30,CAWSVSVDSNQPQHF
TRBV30,CAATTGSRETQYF
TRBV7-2,CASSSVSRDREQYF
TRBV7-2,CTSSLGRNYGYTF
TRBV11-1,CASSPARGLNEQFF
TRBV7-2,CASSLPPGGSNEKLFF
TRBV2,CASSSEVNEKLFF